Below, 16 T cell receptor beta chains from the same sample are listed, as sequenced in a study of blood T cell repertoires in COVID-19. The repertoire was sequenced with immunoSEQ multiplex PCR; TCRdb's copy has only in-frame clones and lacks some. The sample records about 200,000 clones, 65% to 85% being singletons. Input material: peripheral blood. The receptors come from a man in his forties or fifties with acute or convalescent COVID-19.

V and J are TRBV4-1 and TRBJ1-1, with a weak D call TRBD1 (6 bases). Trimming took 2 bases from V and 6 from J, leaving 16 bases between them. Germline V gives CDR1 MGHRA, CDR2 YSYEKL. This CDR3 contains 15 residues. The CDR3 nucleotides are TGCGCCAGCAGCCAACCGGACAGCGATCTTGCTGAAGCTTTCTTT. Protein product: CASSQPDSDLAEAFF.

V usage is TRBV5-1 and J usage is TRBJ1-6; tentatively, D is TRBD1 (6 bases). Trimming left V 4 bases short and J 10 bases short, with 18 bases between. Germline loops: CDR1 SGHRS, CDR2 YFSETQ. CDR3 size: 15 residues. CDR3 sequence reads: CASSRETGPSSPLHF. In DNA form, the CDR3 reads TGCGCCAGCAGCCGGGAAACAGGGCCGAGCTCACCCCTCCACTTT.

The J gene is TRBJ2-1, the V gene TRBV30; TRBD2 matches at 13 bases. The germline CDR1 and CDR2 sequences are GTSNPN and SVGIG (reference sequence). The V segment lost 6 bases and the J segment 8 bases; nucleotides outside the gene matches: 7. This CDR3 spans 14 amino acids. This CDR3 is CACQTSGRLDEQFF. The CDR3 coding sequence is TGTGCCTGCCAGACTAGCGGGAGGCTGGATGAGCAGTTCTTC.

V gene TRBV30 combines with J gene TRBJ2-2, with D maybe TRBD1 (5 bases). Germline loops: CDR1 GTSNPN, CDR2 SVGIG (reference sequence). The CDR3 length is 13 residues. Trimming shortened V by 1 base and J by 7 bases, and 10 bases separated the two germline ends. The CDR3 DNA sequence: TGTGCCTGGAGTGAAAGGGGCCTCGGGGAGCTGTTTTTT. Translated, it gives CAWSERGLGELFF.

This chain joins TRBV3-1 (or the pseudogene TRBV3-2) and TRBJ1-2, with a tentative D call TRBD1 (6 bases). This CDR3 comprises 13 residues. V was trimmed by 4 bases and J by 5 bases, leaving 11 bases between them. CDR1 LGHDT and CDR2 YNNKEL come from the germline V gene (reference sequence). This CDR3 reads CASSLRGPYGYTF. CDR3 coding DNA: TGTGCCAGCAGCCTCAGGGGCCCTTATGGCTACACCTTC.

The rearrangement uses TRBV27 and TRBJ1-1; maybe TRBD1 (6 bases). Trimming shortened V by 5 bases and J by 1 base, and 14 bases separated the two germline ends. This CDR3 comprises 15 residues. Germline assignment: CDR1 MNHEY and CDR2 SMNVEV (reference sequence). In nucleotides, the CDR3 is TGTGCCAGCAGTCCCTGGGGAGGGGGGAACACTGAAGCTTTCTTT. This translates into CASSPWGGGNTEAFF.

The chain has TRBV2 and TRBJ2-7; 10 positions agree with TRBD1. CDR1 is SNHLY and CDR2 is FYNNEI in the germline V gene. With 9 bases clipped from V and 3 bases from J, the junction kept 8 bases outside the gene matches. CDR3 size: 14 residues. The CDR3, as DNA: TGTGCCAGAACTCGACAGGGGGCTGTCTACGAGCAGTACTTC. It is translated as CARTRQGAVYEQYF.

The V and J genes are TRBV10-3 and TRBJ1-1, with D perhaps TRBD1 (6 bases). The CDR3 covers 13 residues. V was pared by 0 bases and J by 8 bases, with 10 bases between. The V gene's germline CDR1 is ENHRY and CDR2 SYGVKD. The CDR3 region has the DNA TGTGCCATCAGTGAGTCCGGGACAAAAGAAGCTTTCTTT. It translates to CAISESGTKEAFF.

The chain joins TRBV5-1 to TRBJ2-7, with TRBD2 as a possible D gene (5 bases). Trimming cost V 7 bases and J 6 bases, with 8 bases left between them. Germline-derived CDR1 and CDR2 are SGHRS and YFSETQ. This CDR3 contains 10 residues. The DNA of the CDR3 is TGCGCCAGCGCGGGCTCCGAGCAGTACTTC. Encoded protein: CASAGSEQYF.

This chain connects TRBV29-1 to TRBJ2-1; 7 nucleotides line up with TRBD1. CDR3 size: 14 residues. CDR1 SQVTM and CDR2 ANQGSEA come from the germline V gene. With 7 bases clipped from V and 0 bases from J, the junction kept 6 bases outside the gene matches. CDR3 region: CSGRRQGSYNEQFF. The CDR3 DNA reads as TGCAGCGGAAGACGACAGGGCTCCTACAATGAGCAGTTCTTC.

The CDR3 bases are TGTGCCAGCAGCGTAGGGATCAGGAGGGTCACAGATACGCAGTATTTT. This gives the protein CASSVGIRRVTDTQYF. The chain uses TRBV9 and TRBJ2-3, with a weak D call TRBD2 (6 bases). The CDR3 is 16 residues long. Germline assignment: CDR1 SGDLS and CDR2 YYNGEE. V was clipped by 0 bases and J by 2 bases, with 13 bases between them.

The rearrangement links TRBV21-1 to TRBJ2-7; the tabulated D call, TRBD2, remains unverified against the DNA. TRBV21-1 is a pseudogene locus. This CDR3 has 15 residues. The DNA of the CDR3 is TGTGCCAGCAGCAAGGCGGCCAGGGAGGATCCCGAGCAGTACTTC. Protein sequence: CASSKAAREDPEQYF.

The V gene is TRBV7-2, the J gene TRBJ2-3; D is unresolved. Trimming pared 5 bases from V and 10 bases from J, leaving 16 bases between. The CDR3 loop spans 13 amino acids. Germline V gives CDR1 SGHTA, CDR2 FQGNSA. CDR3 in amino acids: CASSPSGSQAQYF. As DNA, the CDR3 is TGTGCCAGCAGCCCGTCGGGTTCCCAAGCGCAGTATTTT.

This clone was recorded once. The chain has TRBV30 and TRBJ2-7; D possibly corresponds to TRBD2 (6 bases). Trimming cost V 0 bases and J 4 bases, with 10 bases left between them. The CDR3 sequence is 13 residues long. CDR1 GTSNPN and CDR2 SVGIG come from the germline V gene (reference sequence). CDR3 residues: CAWSVGGLYEQYF. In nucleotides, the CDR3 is TGTGCCTGGAGTGTAGGCGGACTATACGAGCAGTACTTC. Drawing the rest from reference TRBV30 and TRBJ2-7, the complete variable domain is SQTIHQWPATLVQPVGSPLSLECTVEGTSNPNLYWYRQAAGRGLQLLFYSVGIGQISSEVPQNLSASRPQDRQFILSSKKLLLSDSGFYLCAWSVGGLYEQYFGPGTRLTVT.

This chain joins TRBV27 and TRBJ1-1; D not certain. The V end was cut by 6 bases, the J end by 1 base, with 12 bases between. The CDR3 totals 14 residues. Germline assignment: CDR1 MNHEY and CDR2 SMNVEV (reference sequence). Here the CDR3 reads CASSPTGWNTEAFF. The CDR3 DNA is TGTGCCAGCAGCCCAACGGGGTGGAACACTGAAGCTTTCTTT.

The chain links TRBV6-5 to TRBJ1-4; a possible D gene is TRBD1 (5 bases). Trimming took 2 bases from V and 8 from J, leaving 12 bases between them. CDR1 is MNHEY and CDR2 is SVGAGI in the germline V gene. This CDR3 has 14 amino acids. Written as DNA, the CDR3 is TGTGCCAGCAGTTACGGGCAGGGTGCGGAAAAACTGTTTTTT. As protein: CASSYGQGAEKLFF.